The clone carrying this T cell receptor beta chain was seen ten or more times. Its cognate antigen is unknown. V shed 5 bases, J shed 4 bases, and the junction held 8 bases outside the gene matches. Looked up from germline, CDR1 is SGHVS and CDR2 is FQNEAQ. The CDR3 is 14 amino acids. The sample belongs to a study of molecular identifiers for immune sequencing clone quantification. Study-wide results and caveats: For effector cells, clones above 20 RNA copies held over 98% of molecules; for naive cells, under 1%.

The sorting of naive CD8 T cells used the CD8+CD4-CCR7+CD45RA+ phenotype. TCRdb analysed the PCR reads with MiXCR anew, one entry per CDR3 protein. This sample has some 40,000 distinct CDR3 sequences; under 20% occur once, and the top ten carry about 6.2%. The source of this sequence is a human donor in good health. Some libraries in this study had Jurkat cell RNA spiked in. The chain has TRBV7-8 and TRBJ2-7; 7 nucleotides line up with TRBD2. What was sequenced was naive CD8+ T cells from blood, with Jurkat cell RNA spiked in. Subset defined: FACS-sorted CD8+CD4-CCR7+CD45RA+ naive T cells. This CDR3 is CASSAGLPAYEQYF. The CDR3 bases are TGTGCCAGCAGCGCGGGACTACCGGCATACGAGCAGTACTTC.